This T cell receptor (beta chain) was obtained from a study of cytomegalovirus exposure and HLA in healthy donors. Study-wide findings and caveats: High specificity and sensitivity for cytomegalovirus status were reported for the classifier.

With respect to this clone: Its antigen is undetermined.

With 60 Vbeta and 13 Jbeta primers, the PCR was carried out. Sequenced by immunoSEQ multiplex PCR; TCRdb stores in-frame clones only, minus some. The table has about 140,000 clones, about 80% seen once. V was clipped by 6 bases and J by 3 bases; unmatched bases: 6. Germline V gene lookup returns CDR1 ENHRY and CDR2 SYGVKD. The CDR3 has 15 residues. The rearrangement joins TRBV10-3 to TRBJ2-1; 9 bases agree with TRBD2. Sequenced: PBMCs. This TCR derives from a woman in her forties in good health and CMV-seronegative. The chain's CDR3 is CAIRGGLASYNEQFF. The CDR3 region has the DNA TGTGCCATCAGGGGGGGACTAGCAAGCTACAATGAGCAGTTCTTC.